This TCR beta chain emerged from a study of shared clonotypes between healthy human individuals. Naive CD8 populations comprised CD45RO-negative cells positively selected for CCR7, excluding terminally differentiated effector memory CD45RA+ cells. Recent acute infections and vaccinations were absent in the healthy HIV-negative adult donors. TCRdb's table, derived via immunoSEQ multiplex PCR, lists solely in-frame clones and lacks some. The data contain some 2.1 million clones, roughly 93% of them seen just once; the ten biggest clones take up 1.5% to 2%. This clone has just one count. Germline V gene lookup returns CDR1 LNHNV and CDR2 YYDKDF (reference sequence). The CDR3 contains 17 residues. V lost 0 bases, J lost 6 bases, and 8 bases stayed unmatched.

The rearrangement links TRBV15 to TRBJ2-1; 10 nucleotides line up with TRBD2. This clonotype was sampled from a man aged 18 to 29 in good health. Some clones in this sample may be carry-over from other donors' samples. Sequencing used naive CD8+ T cells from PBMCs. CDR3 sequence: CATSRDQRSGRGNEQFF. The CDR3 DNA sequence: TGTGCCACCAGCAGAGATCAACGAAGCGGGAGGGGCAATGAGCAGTTCTTC.